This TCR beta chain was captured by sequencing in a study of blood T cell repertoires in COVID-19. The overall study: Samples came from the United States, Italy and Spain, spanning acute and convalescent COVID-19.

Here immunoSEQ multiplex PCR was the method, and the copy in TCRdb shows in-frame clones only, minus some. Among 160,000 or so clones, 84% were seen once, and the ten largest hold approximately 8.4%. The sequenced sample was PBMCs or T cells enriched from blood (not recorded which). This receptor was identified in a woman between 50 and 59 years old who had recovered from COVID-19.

CDR3 nucleotides: TGTGCCAGCAGCTCTCTCGGTGAGGGTCCATCCTACGAGCAGTACTTC. Translating it yields CASSSLGEGPSYEQYF. The chain carries TRBV7-9 and TRBJ2-7; D possibly corresponds to TRBD2 (5 bases). The CDR3 is 16 residues long. V lost 4 bases and J lost 1, with 17 bases in between. Per germline, CDR1 SEHNR and CDR2 FQNEAQ (reference sequence).